The TCR beta chain described here comes from a study of T cells in tumors after PD-1 blockade. Sequencing was performed with immunoSEQ multiplex PCR; in TCRdb, only in-frame clones are kept and a portion is missing. The sample gives fewer than 15,000 clones, roughly 69% of which show up once; 16% is in the top ten. The CDR3 is 18 amino acids. Germline CDR1 reads MNHNS; CDR2 reads SASEGT. Trimming left V 1 base short and J 3 bases short, with 20 bases between. This chain links TRBV6-1 with TRBJ2-3; tentatively, D is TRBD2 (5 bases). The material was tumor tissue, obtained before anti-PD-1 treatment. This clonotype was obtained from a human donor with basal cell carcinoma. CDR3 sequence (DNA): TGTGCCAGCAGTGAAGGGAGTTCGACGGGGTTTTTTACAGATACGCAGTATTTT. This codes for CASSEGSSTGFFTDTQYF.